Presented here are 10 T cell receptor beta chains from one specimen sequenced in a study of blood T cells in healthy people across ages. With a J-beta primer mix and a sample-barcoded 5' primer, a second PCR ran roughly 6 to 11 cycles. MiXCR, run by TCRdb on the 5' RACE reads, gives a single entry per CDR3 protein. The sample includes approximately 700,000 distinct CDR3 sequences, about 30% of them seen just once. Sequenced: blood. Every receptor here comes from a woman aged 80 or over in good health.

Ten or more counts support this clonotype. The chain links TRBV20-1 to TRBJ2-7; TRBD2 agrees at 7 bases. The CDR3 is 15 amino acids. J lost 5 bases, V lost 5 bases, and 15 bases had no gene match. Germline V gene lookup returns CDR1 DFQATT and CDR2 SNEGSKA (reference sequence). Here the CDR3 DNA reads TGCAGTGCTCATAAAGTAGCCGCGGGGGATAACGAGCAGTACTTC. Translated: CSAHKVAAGDNEQYF.

This clonotype was counted only a few times. The rearrangement joins TRBV2 to TRBJ1-6; no clear D gene. This CDR3 is built from 14 residues. Looked up from germline, CDR1 is SNHLY and CDR2 is FYNNEI. Deletions cut 5 bases from V and 4 bases from J, with 9 bases between. Here the CDR3 DNA reads TGTGCCAGCAGTCTTACACTTTATAATTCACCCCTCCACTTT. This codes for CASSLTLYNSPLHF.

The chain combines TRBV10-2 with TRBJ2-2; possibly TRBD2 for D (5 bases). Germline-derived CDR1 and CDR2 are WSHSY and SAAADI. V shed 0 bases and J shed 7 bases, with 9 bases lying between them. This CDR3 region has 14 residues. The CDR3 loop is CASSESVGNGELFF. CDR3 coding DNA: TGCGCCAGCAGTGAGTCAGTCGGGAACGGGGAGCTGTTTTTT.

This clonotype has just a few counts. The chain recombines TRBV7-2 with TRBJ2-3, with D perhaps TRBD1 or TRBD2 (6 bases each). The germline CDR1 and CDR2 sequences are SGHTA and FQGNSA. The CDR3 totals 16 residues. Trimming took 4 bases from V and 5 from J, leaving 19 bases between them. The CDR3, as DNA: TGTGCCAGCAGCTGGGCCTCGGGGGCTGGGGGAGATACGCAGTATTTT. It yields the protein CASSWASGAGGDTQYF.

This clonotype was counted a few times. This clone may be a read error of a much larger clone one base away. The rearrangement links TRBV7-8 to TRBJ2-5, with 8 bases that match TRBD2. Unmatched junction bases numbered 18, after V lost 1 base and J lost 11 bases. The CDR3 length is 17 residues. Germline CDR1 is SGHVS and CDR2 is FQNEAQ. The CDR3 here is CASSLVTAGGAYNEQYF. The CDR3 coding sequence is TGTGCCAGCAGCTTAGTAACGGCGGGGGGCGCCTACAATGAGCAGTACTTC.

About this clonotype: With a much larger clone just one base away, this may be a read error. The gene calls are TRBV9 and TRBJ2-1, with 7 bases lining up with TRBD2. Trimming removed 2 bases from V and 4 bases from J; junction bases left unmatched: 15. In germline, CDR1 is SGDLS, CDR2 YYNGEE. This CDR3 spans 18 amino acids. For the CDR3, the DNA is TGTGCCAGCAGCGTCCTCGGACGGGGAGGGGTAGGGTACAATGAGCAGTTCTTC. Translating it yields CASSVLGRGGVGYNEQFF.

Turning to this clonotype: Since a much larger clone is just one base distant, this may be a read error. This rearrangement joins TRBV18 to TRBJ2-3; 7 bases are a match to TRBD1. The CDR3 is 16 amino acids. From germline, CDR1 is KGHSH and CDR2 LQKENI. CDR3 DNA: TGTGCCAGCTCACTCCGTCGGGACAGAAGCACAGATAGGCAGTATTTT. It translates to CASSLRRDRSTDRQYF.

The chain links TRBV4-2 to TRBJ2-2; the match to TRBD1 covers 11 bases. Germline loops: CDR1 LGHNA, CDR2 YNFKEQ. The trim removed 0 bases at V and 7 bases at J, leaving 10 bases unmatched. CDR3 length: 18 amino acids. This CDR3 is CASSQESLGTGGVGELFF. The CDR3 DNA is TGTGCCAGCAGCCAAGAGTCCCTCGGGACAGGGGGGGTCGGGGAGCTGTTTTTT.

This clonotype was detected many times. CDR3 coding DNA: TGTGCCAGCAGCCTTAGCGGGGGGGTTGGTGAGCAGTTCTTC. Translation gives CASSLSGGVGEQFF. The rearrangement joins TRBV7-3 to TRBJ2-1, with TRBD2 matching 11 bases. The V and J ends lost 5 bases and 9 bases, in that order; junction bases with no gene match: 6. Germline V gene sequence: CDR1 SGHTA, CDR2 FQGTGA. The CDR3 runs to 14 residues.

This clonotype appeared many times. The CDR3 coding sequence is TGCAGCGTTGATCTAGAGACCCAGTACTTC. Protein: CSVDLETQYF. V and J are TRBV29-1 and TRBJ2-5; unclear D gene. Germline V gene sequence: CDR1 SQVTM, CDR2 ANQGSEA. The V end was cut by 3 bases, the J end by 4 bases, with 3 bases between. The CDR3 spans 10 residues.